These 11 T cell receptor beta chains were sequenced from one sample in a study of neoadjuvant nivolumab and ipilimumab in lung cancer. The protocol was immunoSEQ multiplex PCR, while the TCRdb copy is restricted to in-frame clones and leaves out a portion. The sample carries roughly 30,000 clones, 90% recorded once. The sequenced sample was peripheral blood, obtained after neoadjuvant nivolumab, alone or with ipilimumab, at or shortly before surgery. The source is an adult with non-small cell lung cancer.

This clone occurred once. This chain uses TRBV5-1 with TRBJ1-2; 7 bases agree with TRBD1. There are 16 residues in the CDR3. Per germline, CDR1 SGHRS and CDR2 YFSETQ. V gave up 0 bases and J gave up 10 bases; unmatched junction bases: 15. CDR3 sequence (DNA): TGCGCCAGCAGCTTGGAAGGGCAGGGGGGAGTTGATAACTACACCTTC. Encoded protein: CASSLEGQGGVDNYTF.

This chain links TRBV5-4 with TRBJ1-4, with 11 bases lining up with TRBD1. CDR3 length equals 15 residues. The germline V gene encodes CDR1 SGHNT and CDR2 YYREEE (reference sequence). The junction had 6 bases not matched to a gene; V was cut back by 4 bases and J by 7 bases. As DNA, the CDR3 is TGTGCCAGCAGCCGTGGGGGACAGGGGGGTGAAAAACTGTTTTTT. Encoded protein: CASSRGGQGGEKLFF.

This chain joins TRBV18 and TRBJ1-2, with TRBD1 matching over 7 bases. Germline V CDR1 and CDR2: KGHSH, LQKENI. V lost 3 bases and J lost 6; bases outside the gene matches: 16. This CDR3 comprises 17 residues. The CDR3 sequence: CASSPPTGAKTPNGYTF. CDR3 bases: TGTGCCAGCTCACCCCCCACAGGGGCCAAAACTCCTAATGGCTACACCTTC.

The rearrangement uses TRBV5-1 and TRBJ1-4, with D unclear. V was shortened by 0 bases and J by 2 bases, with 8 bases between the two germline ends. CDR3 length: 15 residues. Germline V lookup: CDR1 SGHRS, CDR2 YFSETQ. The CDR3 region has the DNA TGCGCCAGCAGCTTGGTCGGGGTTACTAATGAAAAACTGTTTTTT. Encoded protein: CASSLVGVTNEKLFF.

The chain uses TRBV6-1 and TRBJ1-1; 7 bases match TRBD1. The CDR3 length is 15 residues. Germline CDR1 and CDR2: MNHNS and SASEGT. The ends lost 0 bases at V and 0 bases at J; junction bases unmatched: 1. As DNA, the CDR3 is TGTGCCAGCAGTGAAGCCCAGGGGGTGAACACTGAAGCTTTCTTT. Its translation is CASSEAQGVNTEAFF.

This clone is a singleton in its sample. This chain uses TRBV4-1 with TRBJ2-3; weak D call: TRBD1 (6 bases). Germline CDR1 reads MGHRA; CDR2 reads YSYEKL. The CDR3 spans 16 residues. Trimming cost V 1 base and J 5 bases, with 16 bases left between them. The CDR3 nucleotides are TGCGCCAGCAGCCAAGTACAGGGAAAATCAAAAGATACGCAGTATTTT. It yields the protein CASSQVQGKSKDTQYF.

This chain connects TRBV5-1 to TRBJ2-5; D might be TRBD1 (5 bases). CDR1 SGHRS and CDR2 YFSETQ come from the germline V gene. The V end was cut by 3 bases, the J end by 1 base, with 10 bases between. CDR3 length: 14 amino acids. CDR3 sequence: CASSYDSFQETQYF. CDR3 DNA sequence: TGCGCCAGCAGCTATGACAGCTTCCAAGAGACCCAGTACTTC.

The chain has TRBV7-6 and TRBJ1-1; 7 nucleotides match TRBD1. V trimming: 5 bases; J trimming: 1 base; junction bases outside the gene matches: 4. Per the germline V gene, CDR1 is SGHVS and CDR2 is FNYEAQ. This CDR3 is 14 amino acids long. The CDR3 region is CASSPGGRNTEAFF. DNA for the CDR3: TGTGCCAGCAGCCCAGGGGGACGGAACACTGAAGCTTTCTTT.

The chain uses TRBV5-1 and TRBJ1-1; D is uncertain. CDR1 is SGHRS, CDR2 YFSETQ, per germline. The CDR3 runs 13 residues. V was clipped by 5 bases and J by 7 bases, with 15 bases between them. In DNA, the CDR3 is TGCGCCAGCAGGCTGATTTGGGGTGTTGAAGCTTTCTTT. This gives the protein CASRLIWGVEAFF.

As DNA, the CDR3 is TGTGCCAGCAGTGAAGTAGGGGGAGGGCGTTCACCCCTCCACTTT. This codes for CASSEVGGGRSPLHF. This chain links TRBV6-1 with TRBJ1-6; D may be TRBD1 (6 bases). Trimming took off 1 base at V and 9 bases at J, with 13 bases between the two ends. CDR3 length: 15 amino acids. In germline, CDR1 is MNHNS, CDR2 SASEGT.

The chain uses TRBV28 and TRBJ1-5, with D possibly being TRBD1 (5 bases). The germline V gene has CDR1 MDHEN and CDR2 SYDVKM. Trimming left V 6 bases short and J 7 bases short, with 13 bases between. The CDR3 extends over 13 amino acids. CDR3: CASSAYTGQPQHF. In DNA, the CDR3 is TGTGCCAGCAGCGCTTATACAGGCCAGCCCCAGCATTTT.